Included here is one T cell receptor beta chain sequence, with context. Original processing notes: Reference gene primer amplification yielded estimated nucleated cell counts. Profiling relied on immunoSEQ multiplex PCR, and the TCRdb table lists in-frame clones only, not all of them. V and J calls and clone size are those listed in that table; D and trimming were worked out from the DNA. The sample lists around 250,000 clones; just over 85% were seen once. The V end was cut by 2 bases, the J end by 0 bases, with 13 bases between. The CDR3 runs 16 residues. The germline V gene encodes CDR1 SGHTA and CDR2 FQGTGA. The sample belongs to a study of blood T cell repertoires in COVID-19. In the study overall: Material from acute and convalescent COVID-19 was sourced from the United States, Italy and Spain.

The V call is TRBV7-3, the J call TRBJ2-5; the D gene is possibly TRBD2 (6 bases). This clonotype was obtained from a woman aged 30 to 39 with active or convalescent COVID-19. The sequencing sample was made of peripheral blood. In DNA form, the CDR3 reads TGTGCCAGCAGCTTAGGAATTGGAGGGGACCAAGAGACCCAGTACTTC. Protein: CASSLGIGGDQETQYF.